This TCR beta chain stems from a study of OX40 agonist ivuxolimab in advanced cancers. Trimming left V 1 base short and J 3 bases short, with 7 bases between. Germline V lookup: CDR1 SGHVS, CDR2 FQNEAQ. The CDR3 covers 13 residues. Here immunoSEQ multiplex PCR was the method, and the copy in TCRdb shows in-frame clones only, minus some. The sample shows about 50,000 clones, approximately 78% of them seen only once. This sequence was found in an adult with an advanced solid tumor such as melanoma, head and neck, liver or kidney cancer. The starting material was CD4+ or CD8+ T cells sorted from blood, obtained in a trial of the OX40 agonist ivuxolimab. The chain has TRBV7-8 and TRBJ2-7, with unresolved D. The CDR3 sequence is CASSLGPDYEQYF. CDR3 nucleotide sequence: TGTGCCAGCAGCTTAGGGCCCGACTACGAGCAGTACTTC. The whole variable domain, remainder taken from reference TRBV7-8 and TRBJ2-7, is GAGVSQSPRYKVAKRGQDVALRCDPISGHVSLFWYQQALGQGPEFLTYFQNEAQLDKSGLPSDRFFAERPEGSVSTLKIQRTQQEDSAVYLCASSLGPDYEQYFGPGTRLTVT.